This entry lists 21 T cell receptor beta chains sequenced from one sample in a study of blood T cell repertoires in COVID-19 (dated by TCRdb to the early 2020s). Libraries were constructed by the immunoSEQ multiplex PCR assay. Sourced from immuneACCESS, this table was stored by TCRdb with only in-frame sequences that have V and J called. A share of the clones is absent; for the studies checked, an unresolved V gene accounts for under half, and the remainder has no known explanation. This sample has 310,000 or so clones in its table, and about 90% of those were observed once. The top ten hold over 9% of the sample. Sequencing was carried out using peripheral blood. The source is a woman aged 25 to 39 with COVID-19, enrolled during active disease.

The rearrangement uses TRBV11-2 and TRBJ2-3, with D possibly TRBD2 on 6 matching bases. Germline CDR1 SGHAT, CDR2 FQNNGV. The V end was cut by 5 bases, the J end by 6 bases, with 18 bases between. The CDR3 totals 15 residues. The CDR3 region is CASSLRVRRDDTQYF. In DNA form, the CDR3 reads TGTGCCAGCAGCCTAAGGGTGAGGAGGGATGATACGCAGTATTTT.

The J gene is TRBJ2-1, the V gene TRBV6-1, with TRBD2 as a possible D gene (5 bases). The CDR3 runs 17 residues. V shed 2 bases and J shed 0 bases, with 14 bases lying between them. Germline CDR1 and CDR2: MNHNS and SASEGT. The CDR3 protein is CASSESRVGSSYNEQFF. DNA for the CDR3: TGTGCCAGCAGTGAATCTCGTGTTGGGAGCTCCTACAATGAGCAGTTCTTC.

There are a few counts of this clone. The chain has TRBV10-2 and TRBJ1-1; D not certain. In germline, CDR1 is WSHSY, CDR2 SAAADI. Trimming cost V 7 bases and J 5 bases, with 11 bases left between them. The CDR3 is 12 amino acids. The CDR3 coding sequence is TGCGCCAGCACCTCGGGGAAAACTGAAGCTTTCTTT. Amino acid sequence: CASTSGKTEAFF.

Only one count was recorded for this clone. This chain's CDR3 is CASSWSVNEQFF. The DNA of the CDR3 is TGTGCCAGCAGCTGGAGCGTCAATGAGCAGTTCTTC. The rearrangement uses TRBV7-9 and TRBJ2-1; D is unclear. V was clipped by 4 bases and J by 6 bases, with 7 bases between them. Germline V gene lookup returns CDR1 SEHNR and CDR2 FQNEAQ (reference sequence). There are 12 residues in the CDR3.

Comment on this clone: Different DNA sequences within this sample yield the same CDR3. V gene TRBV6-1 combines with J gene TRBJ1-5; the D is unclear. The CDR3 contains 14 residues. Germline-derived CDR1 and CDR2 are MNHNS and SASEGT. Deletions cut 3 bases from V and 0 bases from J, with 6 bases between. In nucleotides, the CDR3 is TGTGCCAGCAGTGAGGGGAGTAGCAATCAGCCCCAGCATTTT. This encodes CASSEGSSNQPQHF.

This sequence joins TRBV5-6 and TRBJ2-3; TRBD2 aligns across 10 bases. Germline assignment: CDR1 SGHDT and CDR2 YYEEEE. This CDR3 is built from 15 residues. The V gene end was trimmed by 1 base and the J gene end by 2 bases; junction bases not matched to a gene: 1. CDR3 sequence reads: CASSLTSGDTDTQYF. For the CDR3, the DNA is TGTGCCAGCAGCTTGACTAGCGGGGACACAGATACGCAGTATTTT.

The CDR3 DNA reads TGTGCCAGCAGTTACGAAAAGGGAGGAGGGTACAATGAGCAGTTCTTC. Translating it yields CASSYEKGGGYNEQFF. This rearrangement joins TRBV6-5 to TRBJ2-1; weak D call: TRBD2 (6 bases). Looked up from germline, CDR1 is MNHEY and CDR2 is SVGAGI. Trimming pared 2 bases from V and 4 bases from J, leaving 15 bases between. This CDR3 is built from 16 residues.

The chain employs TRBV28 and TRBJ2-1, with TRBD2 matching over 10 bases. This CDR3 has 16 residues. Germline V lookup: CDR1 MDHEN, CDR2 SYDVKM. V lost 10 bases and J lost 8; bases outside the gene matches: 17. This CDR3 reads CATLNPSGSSRYEQFF. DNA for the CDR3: TGTGCCACCTTAAACCCTAGCGGGAGTAGTCGGTATGAGCAGTTCTTC. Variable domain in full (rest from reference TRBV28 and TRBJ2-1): DVKVTQSSRYLVKRTGEKVFLECVQDMDHENMFWYRQDPGLGLRLIYFSYDVKMKEKGDIPEGYSVSREKKERFSLILESASTNQTSMYLCATLNPSGSSRYEQFFGPGTRLTVL.

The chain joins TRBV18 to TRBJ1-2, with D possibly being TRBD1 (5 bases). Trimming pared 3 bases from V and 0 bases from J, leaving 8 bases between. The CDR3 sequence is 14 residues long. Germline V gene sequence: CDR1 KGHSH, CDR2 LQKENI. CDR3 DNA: TGTGCCAGCTCACCTTCGACAGCTAACTATGGCTACACCTTC. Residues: CASSPSTANYGYTF. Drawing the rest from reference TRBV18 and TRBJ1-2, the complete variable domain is NAGVMQNPRHLVRRRGQEARLRCSPMKGHSHVYWYRQLPEEGLKFMVYLQKENIIDESGMPKERFSAEFPKEGPSILRIQQVVRGDSAAYFCASSPSTANYGYTFGSGTRLTVV.

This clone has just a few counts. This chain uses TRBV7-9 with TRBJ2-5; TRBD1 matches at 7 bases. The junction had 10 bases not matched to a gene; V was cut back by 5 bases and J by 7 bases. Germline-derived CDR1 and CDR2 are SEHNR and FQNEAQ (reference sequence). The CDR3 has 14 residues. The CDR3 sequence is CASSVTGADGTQYF. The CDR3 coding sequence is TGTGCCAGCAGCGTCACAGGGGCTGACGGGACCCAGTACTTC. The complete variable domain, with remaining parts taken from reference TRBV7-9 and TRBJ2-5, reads DTGVSQNPRHKITKRGQNVTFRCDPISEHNRLYWYRQTLGQGPEFLTYFQNEAQLEKSRLLSDRFSAERPKGSFSTLEIQRTEQGDSAMYLCASSVTGADGTQYFGPGTRLLVL.

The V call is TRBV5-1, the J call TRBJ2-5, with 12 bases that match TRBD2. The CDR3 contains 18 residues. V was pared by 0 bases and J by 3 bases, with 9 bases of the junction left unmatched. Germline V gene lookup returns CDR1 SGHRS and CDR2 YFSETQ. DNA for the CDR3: TGCGCCAGCAGCTTGGGGACTAGCGGGACGGCAGTAGAAGAGACCCAGTACTTC. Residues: CASSLGTSGTAVEETQYF.

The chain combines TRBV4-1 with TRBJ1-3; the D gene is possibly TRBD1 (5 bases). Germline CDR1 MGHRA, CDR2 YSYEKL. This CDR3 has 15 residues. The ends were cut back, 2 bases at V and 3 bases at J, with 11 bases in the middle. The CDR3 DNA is TGCGCCAGCAGCCAATTTCAGGGAAATGGAAACACCATATATTTT. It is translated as CASSQFQGNGNTIYF.

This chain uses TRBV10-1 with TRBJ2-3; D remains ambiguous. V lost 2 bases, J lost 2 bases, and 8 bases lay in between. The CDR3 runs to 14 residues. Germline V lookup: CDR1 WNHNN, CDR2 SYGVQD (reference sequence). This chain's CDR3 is CASSENPHTDTQYF. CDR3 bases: TGCGCCAGCAGTGAGAATCCCCACACAGATACGCAGTATTTT.

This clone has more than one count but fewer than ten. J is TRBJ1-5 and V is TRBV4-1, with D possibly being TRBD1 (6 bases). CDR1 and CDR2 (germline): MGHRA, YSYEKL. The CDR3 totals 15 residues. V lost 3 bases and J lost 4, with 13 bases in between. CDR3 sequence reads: CASSHPGEGNQPQHF. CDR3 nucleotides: TGCGCCAGCAGCCATCCAGGGGAAGGTAATCAGCCCCAGCATTTT.

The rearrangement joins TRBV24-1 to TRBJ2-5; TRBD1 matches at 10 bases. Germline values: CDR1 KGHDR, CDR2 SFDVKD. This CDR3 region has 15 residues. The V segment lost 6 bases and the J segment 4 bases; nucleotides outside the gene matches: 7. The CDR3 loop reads CATSPRQGAGETQYF. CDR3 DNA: TGTGCCACCAGTCCGAGACAGGGGGCCGGAGAGACCCAGTACTTC.

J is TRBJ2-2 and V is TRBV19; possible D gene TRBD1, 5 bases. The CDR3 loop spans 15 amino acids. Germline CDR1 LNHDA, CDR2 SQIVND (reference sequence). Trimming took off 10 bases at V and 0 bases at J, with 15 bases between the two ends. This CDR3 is CATQGRQANTGELFF. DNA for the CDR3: TGTGCCACCCAGGGAAGGCAGGCGAACACCGGGGAGCTGTTTTTT.

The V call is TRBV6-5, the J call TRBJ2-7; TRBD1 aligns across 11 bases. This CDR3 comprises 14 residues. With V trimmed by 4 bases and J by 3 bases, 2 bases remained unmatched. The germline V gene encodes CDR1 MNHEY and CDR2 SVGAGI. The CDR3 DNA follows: TGTGCCAGCAGTTCGGGACAGGGGGGCTACGAGCAGTACTTC. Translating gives CASSSGQGGYEQYF.

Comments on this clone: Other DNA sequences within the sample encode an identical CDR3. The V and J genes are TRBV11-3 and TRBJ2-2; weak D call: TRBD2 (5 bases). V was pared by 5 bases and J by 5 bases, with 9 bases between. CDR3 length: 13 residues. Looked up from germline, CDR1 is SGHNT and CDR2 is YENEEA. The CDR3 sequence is CASSLARTGELFF. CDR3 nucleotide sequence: TGTGCCAGCAGCCTAGCCCGGACCGGGGAGCTGTTTTTT.

CDR3 amino acids: CASSQIAGGANTGELFF. The CDR3 nucleotides are TGTGCCAGCAGCCAAATCGCAGGGGGCGCCAACACCGGGGAGCTGTTTTTT. V gene TRBV3-1 (or the pseudogene TRBV3-2) combines with J gene TRBJ2-2; TRBD1 aligns across 8 bases. V shed 2 bases, J shed 2 bases, and the junction held 7 bases outside the gene matches. This CDR3 is 17 amino acids long. Looked up from germline, CDR1 is LGHDT and CDR2 is YNNKEL (reference sequence).

The CDR3: CASSASSGRNGGHEQYF. The CDR3 DNA reads as TGTGCCAGCTCAGCTTCTAGCGGGAGAAACGGGGGCCACGAGCAGTACTTC. This chain uses TRBV18 with TRBJ2-7; TRBD2 agrees at 10 bases. Germline CDR1 is KGHSH and CDR2 is LQKENI. The CDR3 extends over 17 amino acids. Germline trimming cut 5 bases from V and 5 bases from J; bases unmatched to any gene: 15. The full variable domain, with the rest looked up from reference TRBV18 and TRBJ2-7, is NAGVMQNPRHLVRRRGQEARLRCSPMKGHSHVYWYRQLPEEGLKFMVYLQKENIIDESGMPKERFSAEFPKEGPSILRIQQVVRGDSAAYFCASSASSGRNGGHEQYFGPGTRLTVT.

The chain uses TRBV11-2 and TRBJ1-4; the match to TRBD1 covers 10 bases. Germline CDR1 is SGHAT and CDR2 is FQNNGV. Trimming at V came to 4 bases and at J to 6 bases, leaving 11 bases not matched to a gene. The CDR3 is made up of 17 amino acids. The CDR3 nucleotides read TGTGCCAGCAGCTCTAGGCCCACCGGGACAGGGGATGAAAAACTGTTTTTT. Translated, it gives CASSSRPTGTGDEKLFF.